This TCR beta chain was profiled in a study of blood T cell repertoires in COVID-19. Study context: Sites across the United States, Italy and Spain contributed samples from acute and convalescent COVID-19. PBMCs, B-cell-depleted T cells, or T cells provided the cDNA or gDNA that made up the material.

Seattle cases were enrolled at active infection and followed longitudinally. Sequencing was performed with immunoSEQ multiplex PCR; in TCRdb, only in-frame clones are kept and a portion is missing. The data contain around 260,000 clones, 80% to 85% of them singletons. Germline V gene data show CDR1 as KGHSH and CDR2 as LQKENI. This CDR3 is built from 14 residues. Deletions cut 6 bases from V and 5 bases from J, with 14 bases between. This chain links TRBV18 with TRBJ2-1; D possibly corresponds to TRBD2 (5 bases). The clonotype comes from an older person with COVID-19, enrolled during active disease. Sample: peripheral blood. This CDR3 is CASSPRAADNEQFF. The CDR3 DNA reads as TGTGCCAGCTCGCCCCGGGCAGCGGACAATGAGCAGTTCTTC.